The rows below give T cell receptor beta chains drawn from one sample of a study of T cell repertoires in ileal Crohn's disease. Data came from immunoSEQ multiplex PCR; TCRdb stores just in-frame clones and leaves some out. The data show 13,000 to 15,000 clones, with under 80% seen just once and less than 20% held by the top ten. Sequencing input: ileal tissue. Source of these receptors: an adult with Crohn's disease. Both conserved end residues are part of each CDR3.

TRBV4-3	TRBJ1-4	CASSQEASGLFGEKLFF
TRBV27	TRBJ1-2	CASSGPGQSYGYTF
TRBV7-2	TRBJ2-7	CASSLEPTYEQYF
TRBV5-6	TRBJ2-7	CASSSGYGRSEQYF
TRBV7-2	TRBJ2-5	CASGPGVLGETQYF
TRBV4-1	TRBJ2-7	CASSLLLAGGYEQYF
TRBV7-9	TRBJ2-7	CASSSSGSHYEQYF
TRBV5-5	TRBJ2-7	CASSLGSGSYEQYF
TRBV5-1	TRBJ1-4	CASSPSDRDEKLFF
TRBV4-1	TRBJ2-2	CASSQDKNSGRASF
TRBV6-5	TRBJ2-7	CASSWTSGASYEQYF
TRBV9	TRBJ2-2	CASSVASGGARTGELFF
TRBV5-5	TRBJ1-4	CASSSGGDEKLFF
TRBV9	TRBJ2-7	CASSVARTSEQYF
TRBV2	TRBJ1-2	CASSEWGTGENYGYTF
TRBV18	TRBJ2-5	CASSQRGETQYF
TRBV7-3	TRBJ2-3	CASSLIPGGQTDTQYF
TRBV25-1	TRBJ1-2	CASRGWGEQGYTF
TRBV30	TRBJ1-1	CAWRKNRDYTEAFF
TRBV5-1	TRBJ2-7	CASSLGHGGFYEQYF
TRBV6-4	TRBJ2-2	CASSSTTTGELFF
TRBV7-9	TRBJ1-1	CASSLDSTEAFF
TRBV7-9	TRBJ1-6	CASRLGISNSPLHF
TRBV19	TRBJ2-7	CASSIQGIPSYEQYF
TRBV6-5	TRBJ2-3	CASRSGSTDTQYF
TRBV7-2	TRBJ1-2	CASSLGQSYGYTF
TRBV5-5	TRBJ2-7	CASSRGQGYEQYF
TRBV19	TRBJ1-2	CASRKDRDGGYTF
TRBV9	TRBJ2-1	CASSPRTGRAQYNEQFF
TRBV5-6	TRBJ2-1	CASSLGLPRNEQFF
TRBV5-1	TRBJ2-1	CASSLAPGYNEQFF